This T cell receptor beta chain came from a study of T cells in Graves' hyperthyroidism and ophthalmopathy. TCR beta CDR3 regions were amplified from RNA transcripts. An initial round of RT-PCR targeting the TCR CDR3 relied on the HTBI primer set. TCRdb re-analysed the multiplex PCR reads in MiXCR, keeping a single row per CDR3 protein. Of hundreds of thousands of distinct CDR3 sequences in the sample, about 15% were seen once. This CDR3 region has 12 residues. Trimming took 6 bases from V and 4 from J, leaving 13 bases between them. CDR1 and CDR2 (germline): DFQATT, SNEGSKA (reference sequence). Stability of Graves' hyperthyroidism was defined as absent ophthalmopathy progression within 18 months. Patients aged 18 to 65 had newly diagnosed hyperthyroidism of under 2 months' duration. In making diagnoses, clinical symptoms, serum thyroxine and TRAb, thyroid ultrasound and orbital computed tomography were all used. Fresh peripheral blood, about 10 ml of it, supplied the PBMCs.

The sample consisted of blood. The TCR sequence derives from a woman under 30 with Graves' hyperthyroidism. This chain uses TRBV20-1 with TRBJ2-7, with no clear D. In nucleotides, the CDR3 is TGCAGTGCCGCCGGGTCCTCTTACGAGCAGTACTTC. Translating gives CSAAGSSYEQYF.